Given below is one T cell receptor beta chain in context. Its antigen remains unknown. These data come from a study of cytomegalovirus exposure and HLA in healthy donors. PCR employed 60 Vbeta and 13 Jbeta primers. Using immunoSEQ multiplex PCR, the repertoire was profiled, and TCRdb retains in-frame clones only, with some absent. The sample consists of some 170,000 clones, roughly 79% of them appearing once. This CDR3 spans 16 amino acids. CDR1 and CDR2 (germline): LNHNV, YYDKDF (reference sequence). Trimming at V came to 0 bases and at J to 5 bases, leaving 6 bases not matched to a gene. Findings of the study overall: Follow-up analysis found HLA locus-dependent TCR association rates, highest for DRB1 and lowest for HLA-C.

The source is a woman between 45 and 60 years old in good health and CMV-seronegative. The sample taken for sequencing was PBMCs. The gene calls are TRBV15 and TRBJ2-5; 10 bases are a match to TRBD1. The CDR3 DNA is TGTGCCACCAGCAGAGACCCGACAGGGGGCACGGAGACCCAGTACTTC. It yields the protein CATSRDPTGGTETQYF.